This note documents a single T cell receptor beta chain sequence. Assay: immunoSEQ multiplex PCR; the TCRdb copy retains only in-frame clones and omits some. The sample has 800,000 to 1,200,000 clones, around 82% seen once. The source of the sample is a study of shared clonotypes between healthy human individuals. With 6 bases removed from V and 5 bases from J, the gap between germline ends came to 15 bases. Germline V CDR1 and CDR2: MDHEN, SYDVKM. The CDR3 is 14 residues long. The rearrangement links TRBV28 to TRBJ2-3; the D is unclear. This TCR came from a young man in good health. Some clones in this sample may be carry-over from other donors' samples. The source material was memory CD4+ T cells from PBMCs. Subset noted: CD45RA-negative fraction. The CDR3 DNA reads TGTGCCAGCAGCTGGGGTGGTGCGATAGATACGCAGTATTTT. Translated: CASSWGGAIDTQYF.